This T cell receptor (beta chain) was captured in a study of T cell changes during pregnancy in multiple sclerosis. Sequencing used immunoSEQ multiplex PCR; TCRdb keeps in-frame clones, though not all of them. Of roughly 45,000 clones in the sample, 85% to 95% are singletons; the top ten hold around 6.4%. Germline V gene sequence: CDR1 LNHNV, CDR2 YYDKDF (reference sequence). The CDR3 sequence is 15 residues long. V dropped 0 bases and J dropped 4 bases, with 12 bases sitting between them. V and J are TRBV15 and TRBJ1-2; a possible D gene is TRBD1 (5 bases). The sample here was CD8+ T cells from peripheral blood mononuclear cells, taken in the first trimester of pregnancy. This TCR was sampled from a female donor with multiple sclerosis, enrolled in a pregnancy study. The CDR3: CATSRDIGTIYGYTF. In nucleotides, the CDR3 is TGTGCCACCAGCAGAGATATCGGGACTATCTATGGCTACACCTTC.